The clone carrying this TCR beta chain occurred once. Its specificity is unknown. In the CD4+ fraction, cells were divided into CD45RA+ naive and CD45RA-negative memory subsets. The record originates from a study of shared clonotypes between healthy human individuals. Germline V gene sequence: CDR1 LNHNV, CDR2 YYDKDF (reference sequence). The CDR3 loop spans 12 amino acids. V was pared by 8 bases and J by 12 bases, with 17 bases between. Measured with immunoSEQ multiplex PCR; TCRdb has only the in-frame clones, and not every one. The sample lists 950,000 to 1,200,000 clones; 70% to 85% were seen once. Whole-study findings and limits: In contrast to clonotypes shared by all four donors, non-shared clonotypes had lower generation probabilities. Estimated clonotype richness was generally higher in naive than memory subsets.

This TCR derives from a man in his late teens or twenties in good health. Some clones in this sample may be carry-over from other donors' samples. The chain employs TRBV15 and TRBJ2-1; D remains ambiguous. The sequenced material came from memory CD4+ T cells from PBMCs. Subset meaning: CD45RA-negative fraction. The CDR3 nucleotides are TGTGCCACCGAGACCTCTCCGACGGGGCAGTTCTTC. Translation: CATETSPTGQFF.